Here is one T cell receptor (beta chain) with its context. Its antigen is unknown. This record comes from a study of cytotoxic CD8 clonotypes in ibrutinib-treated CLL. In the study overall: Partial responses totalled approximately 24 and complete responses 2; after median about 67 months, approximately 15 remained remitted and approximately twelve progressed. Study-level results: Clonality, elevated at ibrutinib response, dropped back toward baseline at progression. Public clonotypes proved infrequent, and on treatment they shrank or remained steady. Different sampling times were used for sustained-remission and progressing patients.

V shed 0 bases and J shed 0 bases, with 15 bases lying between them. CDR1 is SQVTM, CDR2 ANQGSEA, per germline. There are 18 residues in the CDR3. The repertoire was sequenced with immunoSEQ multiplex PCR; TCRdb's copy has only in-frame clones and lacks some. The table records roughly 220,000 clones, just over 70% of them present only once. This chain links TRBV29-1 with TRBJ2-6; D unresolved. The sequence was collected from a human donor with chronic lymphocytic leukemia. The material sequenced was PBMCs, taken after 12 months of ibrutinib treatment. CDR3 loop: CSVEDPATTLSGANVLTF. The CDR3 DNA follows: TGCAGCGTTGAAGATCCGGCCACTACCCTCTCTGGGGCCAACGTCCTGACTTTC.